The 18 T cell receptor beta chains below were found in one sample sequenced in a study of blood T cell repertoires in COVID-19. Assay: immunoSEQ multiplex PCR; the TCRdb copy retains only in-frame clones and omits some. The sample has about 58,000 clones; about nine tenths are singletons. What was sequenced was peripheral blood. Receptor source: a woman in her 70s with active COVID-19.

This rearrangement joins TRBV9 to TRBJ2-5; 15 nucleotides align to TRBD2. The CDR3 covers 18 residues. Germline V CDR1 and CDR2: SGDLS, YYNGEE. Trimming removed 3 bases from V and 1 base from J; junction bases left unmatched: 7. This CDR3 reads CASSEGTSGGRAQETQYF. The CDR3 nucleotides read TGTGCCAGCAGCGAGGGGACTAGCGGGGGGAGGGCCCAAGAGACCCAGTACTTC.

The chain recombines TRBV29-1 with TRBJ1-1; TRBD1 might be the D (5 bases). CDR3 length equals 14 residues. Germline values: CDR1 SQVTM, CDR2 ANQGSEA. Trimming took 1 base from V and 6 from J, leaving 15 bases between them. The CDR3 loop reads CSVEGNKGFAEAFF. The CDR3, as DNA: TGCAGCGTTGAAGGCAATAAGGGGTTCGCTGAAGCTTTCTTT.

This chain joins TRBV28 and TRBJ1-1; possible D gene TRBD1, 5 bases. The germline CDR1 and CDR2 sequences are MDHEN and SYDVKM. V was pared by 7 bases and J by 1 base, with 16 bases between. There are 15 residues in the CDR3. The CDR3 bases are TGTGCCAGCAATACGGAGACAGATGGGAACACTGAAGCTTTCTTT. It yields the protein CASNTETDGNTEAFF.

This chain connects TRBV27 to TRBJ1-2, with a possible D match to TRBD1 (6 bases). Trimming left V 6 bases short and J 4 bases short, with 18 bases between. The germline V gene has CDR1 MNHEY and CDR2 SMNVEV (reference sequence). The CDR3 has 15 amino acids. Here the CDR3 DNA reads TGTGCCAGCAGCACAACAGGGCACGGGTTCTATGGCTACACCTTC. This encodes CASSTTGHGFYGYTF.

In nucleotides, the CDR3 is TGTGCCAGCAGAGGAACAGGGGACGACTATGGCTACACCTTC. Its protein product is CASRGTGDDYGYTF. The chain employs TRBV28 and TRBJ1-2, with 7 positions matching TRBD1. J gave up 3 bases and V 6 bases, and 7 bases lay outside the gene matches. CDR1 is MDHEN, CDR2 SYDVKM, per germline. The CDR3 is 14 amino acids.

The J gene is TRBJ1-2, the V gene TRBV5-4, with 10 positions matching TRBD1. Germline V gene sequence: CDR1 SGHNT, CDR2 YYREEE (reference sequence). The CDR3 has 14 amino acids. Losses at the gene ends were 4 bases for V and 10 bases for J; bases not matched to a gene: 10. The DNA for the CDR3 is TGTGCCAGCAGCCTAAGGGACAGGGGATTGGACTACACCTTC. Amino acid sequence: CASSLRDRGLDYTF. The full variable domain, its missing parts supplied by reference TRBV5-4 and TRBJ1-2, is ETGVTQSPTHLIKTRGQQVTLRCSSQSGHNTVSWYQQALGQGPQFIFQYYREEENGRGNFPPRFSGLQFPNYSSELNVNALELDDSALYLCASSLRDRGLDYTFGSGTRLTVV.

The chain links TRBV7-9 to TRBJ2-5; D unresolved. This CDR3 has 15 residues. Germline V gene sequence: CDR1 SEHNR, CDR2 FQNEAQ (reference sequence). The V end lost 0 bases, the J end lost 5 bases, and 13 bases lay between the germline ends. CDR3 sequence (DNA): TGTGCCAGCAGCTTAGCCCCCGTCCCGCGGGAGACCCAGTACTTC. It yields the protein CASSLAPVPRETQYF.

The rearrangement links TRBV6-5 to TRBJ1-3; D remains unclear. This CDR3 is 15 amino acids long. Per germline, CDR1 MNHEY and CDR2 SVGAGI. Between the trimmed V and J ends, which lost 5 bases and 2 bases, there was a span of 13 bases. The DNA of the CDR3 is TGTGCCAGCAGTCGCTCCCCCGGGGCTGGAAACACCATATATTTT. This codes for CASSRSPGAGNTIYF.

This rearrangement joins TRBV6-5 to TRBJ1-2; possible D gene TRBD1, 6 bases. The germline gives CDR1 MNHEY, CDR2 SVGAGI. V was trimmed by 2 bases and J by 4 bases, leaving 8 bases between them. The CDR3 totals 13 residues. In nucleotides, the CDR3 is TGTGCCAGCAGTTACAGGGGGGGCTATGGCTACACCTTC. This codes for CASSYRGGYGYTF.

The J gene is TRBJ2-3, the V gene TRBV7-9; 11 nucleotides line up with TRBD2. J gave up 1 base and V 4 bases, and 4 bases lay outside the gene matches. The CDR3 extends over 16 amino acids. Germline V lookup: CDR1 SEHNR, CDR2 FQNEAQ (reference sequence). The CDR3 DNA sequence: TGTGCCAGCAGCTCGGGACTAGCGGCTGGCACAGATACGCAGTATTTT. It is translated as CASSSGLAAGTDTQYF.

The CDR3 coding sequence is TGTGCCAGCAGCCTCCCCACTAGAGATGAGCAGTTCTTC. Translation: CASSLPTRDEQFF. The V call is TRBV7-3, the J call TRBJ2-1; a weak D match, TRBD2 (5 bases). Germline-derived CDR1 and CDR2 are SGHTA and FQGTGA. CDR3 length: 13 residues. Between the trimmed V and J ends, which lost 5 bases and 8 bases, there was a span of 13 bases. The variable domain in full, with the rest retrieved from reference TRBV7-3 and TRBJ2-1, is GAGVSQTPSNKVTEKGKYVELRCDPISGHTALYWYRQSLGQGPEFLIYFQGTGAADDSGLPNDRFFAVRPEGSVSTLKIQRTERGDSAVYLCASSLPTRDEQFFGPGTRLTVL.

The J gene is TRBJ1-6, the V gene TRBV19; D is possibly TRBD1 (6 bases). V was shortened by 5 bases and J by 3 bases, with 14 bases between the two germline ends. This CDR3 comprises 16 residues. Germline values: CDR1 LNHDA, CDR2 SQIVND (reference sequence). This CDR3 reads CASSPVGANYNSPLHF. CDR3 bases: TGTGCCAGTAGTCCGGTGGGGGCCAACTATAATTCACCCCTCCACTTT.

The chain employs TRBV11-2 and TRBJ1-2, with a weak D call TRBD1 (6 bases). The CDR3 consists of 17 residues. V lost 8 bases, J lost 2 bases, and 24 bases lay in between. Germline assignment: CDR1 SGHAT and CDR2 FQNNGV. This chain's CDR3 is CASGPTPGHNTNYGYTF. The CDR3 DNA is TGTGCCAGCGGCCCAACTCCGGGACACAACACCAACTATGGCTACACCTTC.

J is TRBJ2-1 and V is TRBV2; D uncertain. The CDR3 is 18 amino acids. The V end lost 2 bases, the J end lost 0 bases, and 17 bases lay between the germline ends. Per the germline V gene, CDR1 is SNHLY and CDR2 is FYNNEI. CDR3 sequence: CASSEPSSPRSSYNEQFF. For the CDR3, the DNA is TGTGCCAGCAGTGAACCATCATCCCCAAGGAGCTCCTACAATGAGCAGTTCTTC.

This chain links TRBV19 with TRBJ1-5; no clear D gene. Germline V CDR1 and CDR2: LNHDA, SQIVND (reference sequence). The germline V and J ends were trimmed by 6 bases and 2 bases, with 11 bases remaining between them. The CDR3 contains 14 residues. The CDR3 is CASRILAGNQPQHF. CDR3 nucleotides: TGTGCCAGTAGGATATTAGCTGGCAATCAGCCCCAGCATTTT. The complete variable domain, with remaining parts taken from reference TRBV19 and TRBJ1-5, reads DGGITQSPKYLFRKEGQNVTLSCEQNLNHDAMYWYRQDPGQGLRLIYYSQIVNDFQKGDIAEGYSVSREKKESFPLTVTSAQKNPTAFYLCASRILAGNQPQHFGDGTRLSIL.

The chain carries TRBV7-3 and TRBJ1-2, with 7 bases lining up with TRBD1. V trimming: 5 bases; J trimming: 3 bases; junction bases outside the gene matches: 6. This CDR3 spans 14 amino acids. The V gene's germline CDR1 is SGHTA and CDR2 FQGTGA. CDR3 sequence (DNA): TGTGCCAGCAGCCCCCAGGGGACAGACTATGGCTACACCTTC. This encodes CASSPQGTDYGYTF.

The V call is TRBV6-5, the J call TRBJ2-1; D is ambiguous. The germline V gene encodes CDR1 MNHEY and CDR2 SVGAGI. The CDR3 extends over 15 amino acids. Between the trimmed V and J ends, which lost 6 bases and 0 bases, there was a span of 12 bases. CDR3 residues: CASSADPGSYNEQFF. The CDR3 region has the DNA TGTGCCAGCAGCGCCGACCCGGGCTCCTACAATGAGCAGTTCTTC.

CDR3 coding DNA: TGCGCCAGCAGTCCGGGACTAGATAAGAAAGAGACCCAGTACTTC. Protein: CASSPGLDKKETQYF. The rearrangement uses TRBV5-1 and TRBJ2-5, with TRBD2 matching over 8 bases. CDR3 length: 15 residues. Germline CDR1 and CDR2: SGHRS and YFSETQ. V gave up 5 bases and J gave up 3 bases; unmatched junction bases: 9. Complete variable domain (other parts from reference TRBV5-1 and TRBJ2-5): KAGVTQTPRYLIKTRGQQVTLSCSPISGHRSVSWYQQTPGQGLQFLFEYFSETQRNKGNFPGRFSGRQFSNSRSEMNVSTLELGDSALYLCASSPGLDKKETQYFGPGTRLLVL.